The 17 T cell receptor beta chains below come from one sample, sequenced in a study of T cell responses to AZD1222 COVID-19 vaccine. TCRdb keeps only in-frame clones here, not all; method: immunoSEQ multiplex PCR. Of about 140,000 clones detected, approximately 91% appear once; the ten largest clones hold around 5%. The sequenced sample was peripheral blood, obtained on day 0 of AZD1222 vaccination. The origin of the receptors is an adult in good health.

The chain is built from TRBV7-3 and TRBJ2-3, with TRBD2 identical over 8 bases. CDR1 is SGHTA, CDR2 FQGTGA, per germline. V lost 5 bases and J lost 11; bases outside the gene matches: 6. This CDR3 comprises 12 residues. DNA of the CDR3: TGTGCCAGCAGCGCGTCGGGAGGGCAGCAGTATTTT. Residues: CASSASGGQQYF.

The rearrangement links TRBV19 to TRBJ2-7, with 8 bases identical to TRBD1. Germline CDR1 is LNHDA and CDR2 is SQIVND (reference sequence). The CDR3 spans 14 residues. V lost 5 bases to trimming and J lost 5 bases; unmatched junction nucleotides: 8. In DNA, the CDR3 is TGTGCCAGTAGTCCAGTAGGGACAGGAGACGAGCAGTACTTC. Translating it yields CASSPVGTGDEQYF.

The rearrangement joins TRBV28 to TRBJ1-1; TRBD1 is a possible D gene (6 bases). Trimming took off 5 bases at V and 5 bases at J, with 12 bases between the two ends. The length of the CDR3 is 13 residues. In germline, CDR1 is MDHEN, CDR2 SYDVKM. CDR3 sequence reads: CASSNWGRTEAFF. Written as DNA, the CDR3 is TGTGCCAGCAGTAACTGGGGGCGTACTGAAGCTTTCTTT.

Here the CDR3 reads CASSSQVKGTEAFF. The CDR3 DNA reads as TGTGCCAGCAGCTCACAGGTGAAGGGCACTGAAGCTTTCTTT. The rearrangement uses TRBV7-8 and TRBJ1-1, with a weak D call TRBD1 (5 bases). V was cut by 4 bases and J by 4 bases, with 13 bases left in between. Germline-derived CDR1 and CDR2 are SGHVS and FQNEAQ. This CDR3 is 14 amino acids long. Looking up the rest from reference TRBV7-8 and TRBJ1-1 gives the full variable domain: GAGVSQSPRYKVAKRGQDVALRCDPISGHVSLFWYQQALGQGPEFLTYFQNEAQLDKSGLPSDRFFAERPEGSVSTLKIQRTQQEDSAVYLCASSSQVKGTEAFFGQGTRLTVV.

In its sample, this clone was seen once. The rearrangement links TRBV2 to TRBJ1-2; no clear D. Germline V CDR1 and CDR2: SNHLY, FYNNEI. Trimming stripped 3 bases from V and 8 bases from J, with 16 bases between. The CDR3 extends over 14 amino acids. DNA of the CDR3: TGTGCCAGCAGTGATTTCCGGGGTTCTAACGGCTACACCTTC. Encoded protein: CASSDFRGSNGYTF.

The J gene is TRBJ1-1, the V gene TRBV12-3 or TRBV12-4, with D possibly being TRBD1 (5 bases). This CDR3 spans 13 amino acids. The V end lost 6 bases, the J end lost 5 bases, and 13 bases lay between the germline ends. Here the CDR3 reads CASSSTGGTEAFF. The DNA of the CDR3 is TGTGCCAGCAGCTCCACGGGGGGGACTGAAGCTTTCTTT.

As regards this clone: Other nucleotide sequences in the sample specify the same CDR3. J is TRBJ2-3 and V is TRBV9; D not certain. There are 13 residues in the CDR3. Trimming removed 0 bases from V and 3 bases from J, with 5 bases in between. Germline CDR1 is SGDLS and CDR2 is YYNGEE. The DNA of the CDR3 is TGTGCCAGCAGCGTAGGCGGAACAGATACGCAGTATTTT. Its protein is CASSVGGTDTQYF.

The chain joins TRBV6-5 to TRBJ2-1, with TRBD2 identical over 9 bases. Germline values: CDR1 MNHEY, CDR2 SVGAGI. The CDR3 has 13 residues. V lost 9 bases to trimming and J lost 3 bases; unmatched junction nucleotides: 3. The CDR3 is CASKTSGYNEQFF. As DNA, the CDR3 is TGTGCCAGTAAGACTAGCGGCTACAATGAGCAGTTCTTC.

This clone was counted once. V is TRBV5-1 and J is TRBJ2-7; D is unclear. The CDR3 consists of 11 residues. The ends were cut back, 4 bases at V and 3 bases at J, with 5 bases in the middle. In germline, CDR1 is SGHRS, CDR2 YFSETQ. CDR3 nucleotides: TGCGCCAGCAGCACGCACTACGAGCAGTACTTC. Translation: CASSTHYEQYF.

The CDR3 sequence is CASSRPGQGLYEQYF. The CDR3 nucleotides are TGTGCCAGCAGCCGCCCGGGACAGGGCCTCTACGAGCAGTACTTC. This sequence joins TRBV27 and TRBJ2-7, with 9 bases lining up with TRBD1. CDR1 is MNHEY, CDR2 SMNVEV, per germline (reference sequence). V trimming: 6 bases; J trimming: 3 bases; junction bases outside the gene matches: 9. CDR3 size: 15 residues.

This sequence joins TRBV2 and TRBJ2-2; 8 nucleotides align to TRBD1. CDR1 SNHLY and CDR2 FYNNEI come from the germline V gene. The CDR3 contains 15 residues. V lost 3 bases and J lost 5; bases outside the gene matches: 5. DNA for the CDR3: TGTGCCAGCAGTGAGGACAGGGTATGGACCGGGGAGCTGTTTTTT. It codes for CASSEDRVWTGELFF.

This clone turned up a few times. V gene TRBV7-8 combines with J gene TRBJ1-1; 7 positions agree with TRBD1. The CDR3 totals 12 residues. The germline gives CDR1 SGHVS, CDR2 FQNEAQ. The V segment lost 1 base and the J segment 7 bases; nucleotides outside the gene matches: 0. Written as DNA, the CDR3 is TGTGCCAGCAGCTTAGGGACAGGTGAAGCTTTCTTT. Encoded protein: CASSLGTGEAFF.

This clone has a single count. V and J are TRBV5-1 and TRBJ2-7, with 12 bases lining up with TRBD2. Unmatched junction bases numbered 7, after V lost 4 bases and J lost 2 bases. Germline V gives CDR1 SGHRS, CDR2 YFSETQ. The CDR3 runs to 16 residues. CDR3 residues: CASSPGTSGFTYEQYF. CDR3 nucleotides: TGCGCCAGCAGCCCTGGGACTAGCGGGTTCACCTACGAGCAGTACTTC.

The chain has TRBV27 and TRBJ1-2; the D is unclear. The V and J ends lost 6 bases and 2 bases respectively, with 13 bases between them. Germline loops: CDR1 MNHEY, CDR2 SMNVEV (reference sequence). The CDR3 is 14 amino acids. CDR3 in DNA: TGTGCCAGCAGGCCTTCCGGGCTCAACTATGGCTACACCTTC. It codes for CASRPSGLNYGYTF.

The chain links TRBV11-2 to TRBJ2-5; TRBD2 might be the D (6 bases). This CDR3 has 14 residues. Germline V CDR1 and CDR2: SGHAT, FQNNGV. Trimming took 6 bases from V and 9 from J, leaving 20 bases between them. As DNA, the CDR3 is TGTGCCAGCAGAACCCCCGGGTCCTGGGGGGCCCAGTACTTC. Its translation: CASRTPGSWGAQYF.

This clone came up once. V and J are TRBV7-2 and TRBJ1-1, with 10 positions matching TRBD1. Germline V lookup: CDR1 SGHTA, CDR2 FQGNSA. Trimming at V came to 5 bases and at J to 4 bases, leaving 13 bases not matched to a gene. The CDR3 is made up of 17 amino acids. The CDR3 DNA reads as TGTGCCAGCAGCCAAGCTTTGATTAGGACAGGGGGCACTGAAGCTTTCTTT. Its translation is CASSQALIRTGGTEAFF.

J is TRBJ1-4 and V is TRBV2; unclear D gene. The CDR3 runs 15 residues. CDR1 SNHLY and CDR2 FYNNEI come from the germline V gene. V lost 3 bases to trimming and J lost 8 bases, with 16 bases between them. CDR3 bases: TGTGCCAGCAGTGACTGGGCTTCATCCAGCGAAAAACTGTTTTTT. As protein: CASSDWASSSEKLFF.